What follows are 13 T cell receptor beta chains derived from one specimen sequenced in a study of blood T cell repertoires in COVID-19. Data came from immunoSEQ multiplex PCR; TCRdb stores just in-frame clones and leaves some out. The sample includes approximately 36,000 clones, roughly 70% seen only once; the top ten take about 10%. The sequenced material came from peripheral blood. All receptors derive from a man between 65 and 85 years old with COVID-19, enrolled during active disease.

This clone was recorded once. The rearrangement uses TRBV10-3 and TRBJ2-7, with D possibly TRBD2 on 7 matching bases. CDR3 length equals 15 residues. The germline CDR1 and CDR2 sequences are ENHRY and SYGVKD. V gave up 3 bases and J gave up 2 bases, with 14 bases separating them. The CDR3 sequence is CAISDGGALTYEQYF. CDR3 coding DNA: TGTGCCATCAGTGATGGGGGGGCTTTAACCTACGAGCAGTACTTC.

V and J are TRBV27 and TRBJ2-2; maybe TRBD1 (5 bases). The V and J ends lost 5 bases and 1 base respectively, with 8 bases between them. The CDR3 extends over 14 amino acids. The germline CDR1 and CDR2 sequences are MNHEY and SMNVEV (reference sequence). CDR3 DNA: TGTGCCAGCAGTCACGGACAGAACACCGGGGAGCTGTTTTTT. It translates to CASSHGQNTGELFF.

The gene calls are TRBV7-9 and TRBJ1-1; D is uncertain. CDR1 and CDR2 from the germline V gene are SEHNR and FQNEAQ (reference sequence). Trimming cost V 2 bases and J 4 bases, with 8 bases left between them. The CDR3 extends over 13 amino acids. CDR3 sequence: CASSLSEATEAFF. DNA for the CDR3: TGTGCCAGCAGCTTATCCGAGGCCACTGAAGCTTTCTTT.

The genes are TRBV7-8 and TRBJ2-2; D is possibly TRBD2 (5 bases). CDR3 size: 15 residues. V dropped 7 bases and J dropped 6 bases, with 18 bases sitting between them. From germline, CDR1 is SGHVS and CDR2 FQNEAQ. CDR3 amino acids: CASTNRELRSGELFF. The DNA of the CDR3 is TGTGCCAGCACCAATAGGGAGCTCAGATCCGGGGAGCTGTTTTTT.

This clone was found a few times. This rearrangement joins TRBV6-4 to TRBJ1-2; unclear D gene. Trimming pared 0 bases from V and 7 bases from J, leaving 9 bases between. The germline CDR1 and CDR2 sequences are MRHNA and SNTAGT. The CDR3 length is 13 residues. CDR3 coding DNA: TGTGCCAGCAGTGACTCGAACGGGTTTGGCTACACCTTC. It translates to CASSDSNGFGYTF.

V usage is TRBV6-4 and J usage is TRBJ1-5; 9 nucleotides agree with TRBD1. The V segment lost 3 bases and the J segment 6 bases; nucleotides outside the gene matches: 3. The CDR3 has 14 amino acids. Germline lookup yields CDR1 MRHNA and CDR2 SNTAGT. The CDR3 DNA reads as TGTGCCAGCAGTGAACAGGGGGCCGGTCAGCCCCAGCATTTT. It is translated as CASSEQGAGQPQHF.

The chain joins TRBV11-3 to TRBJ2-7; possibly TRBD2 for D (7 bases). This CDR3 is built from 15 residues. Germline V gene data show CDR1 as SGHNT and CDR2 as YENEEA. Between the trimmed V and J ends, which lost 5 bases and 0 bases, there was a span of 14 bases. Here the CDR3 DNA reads TGTGCCAGCAGCGCAGGGAGGGGGTTCTCCTACGAGCAGTACTTC. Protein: CASSAGRGFSYEQYF.

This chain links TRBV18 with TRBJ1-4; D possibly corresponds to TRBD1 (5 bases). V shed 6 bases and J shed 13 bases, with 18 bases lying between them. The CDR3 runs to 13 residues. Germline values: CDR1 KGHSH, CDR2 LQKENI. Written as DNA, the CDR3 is TGTGCCAGCTCCCTGGGGGAGGGATCGAGACTGTTTTTT. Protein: CASSLGEGSRLFF.

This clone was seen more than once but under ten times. The CDR3 protein is CASRCQFLYIQYF. CDR3 DNA sequence: TGCGCCAGCAGATGCCAGTTTTTGTACATTCAGTACTTC. The chain employs TRBV10-1 and TRBJ2-4; D remains ambiguous. The germline gives CDR1 WNHNN, CDR2 SYGVQD (reference sequence). The CDR3 loop spans 13 amino acids. The V end was cut by 6 bases, the J end by 8 bases, with 14 bases between.

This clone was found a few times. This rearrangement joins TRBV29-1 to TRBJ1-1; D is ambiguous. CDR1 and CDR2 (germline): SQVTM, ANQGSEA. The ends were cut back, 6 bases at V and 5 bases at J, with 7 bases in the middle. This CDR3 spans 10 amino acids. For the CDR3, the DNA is TGCAGCGTGTATATTACTGAAGCTTTCTTT. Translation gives CSVYITEAFF.

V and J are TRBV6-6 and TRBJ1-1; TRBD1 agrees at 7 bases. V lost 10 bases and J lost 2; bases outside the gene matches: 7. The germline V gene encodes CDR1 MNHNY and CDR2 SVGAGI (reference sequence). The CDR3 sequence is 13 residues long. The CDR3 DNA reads TGTGCCACCTCATACAGGGGAAACACTGAAGCTTTCTTT. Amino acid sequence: CATSYRGNTEAFF.

The CDR3 loop reads CASKGSGEETQYF. The CDR3 nucleotides read TGTGCCAGCAAAGGTAGCGGCGAAGAGACCCAGTACTTC. The J gene is TRBJ2-5, the V gene TRBV7-9; the D gene is possibly TRBD2 (6 bases). The CDR3 contains 13 residues. The germline gives CDR1 SEHNR, CDR2 FQNEAQ (reference sequence). The germline V and J ends were trimmed by 7 bases and 3 bases, with 12 bases remaining between them. Together with reference TRBV7-9 and TRBJ2-5, the CDR3 gives the full variable domain: DTGVSQNPRHKITKRGQNVTFRCDPISEHNRLYWYRQTLGQGPEFLTYFQNEAQLEKSRLLSDRFSAERPKGSFSTLEIQRTEQGDSAMYLCASKGSGEETQYFGPGTRLLVL.

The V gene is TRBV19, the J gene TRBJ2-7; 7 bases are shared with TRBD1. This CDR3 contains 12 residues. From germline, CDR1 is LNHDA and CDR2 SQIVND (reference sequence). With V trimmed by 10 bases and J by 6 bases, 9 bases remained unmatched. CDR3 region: CATKDRSSEQYF. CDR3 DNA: TGTGCCACCAAGGACAGGTCTTCCGAGCAGTACTTC.